One sample yielded the 16 T cell receptor beta chains listed below, sequenced in a study of blood T cell repertoires in COVID-19. Sequencing was performed with immunoSEQ multiplex PCR; in TCRdb, only in-frame clones are kept and a portion is missing. The sample has 100,000 to 130,000 clones; approximately 70% are singletons. The specimen sequenced was peripheral blood. These receptors were collected from a woman aged 35 to 49 with acute or convalescent COVID-19.

V gene TRBV9 combines with J gene TRBJ1-6; 10 bases are shared with TRBD1. The germline V gene encodes CDR1 SGDLS and CDR2 YYNGEE. The V gene end was trimmed by 0 bases and the J gene end by 11 bases; junction bases not matched to a gene: 5. The CDR3 has 15 residues. The CDR3 spells CASSVGTGGNPPLHF. CDR3 nucleotides: TGTGCCAGCAGCGTAGGGACAGGGGGAAATCCACCCCTCCACTTT.

V is TRBV20-1 and J is TRBJ1-2; D gene ambiguous. Trimming stripped 1 base from V and 5 bases from J, with 5 bases between. Germline V gene sequence: CDR1 DFQATT, CDR2 SNEGSKA (reference sequence). This CDR3 comprises 11 residues. CDR3 sequence (DNA): TGCAGTGCTAGAGTAGTTTATGGCTACACCTTC. It encodes CSARVVYGYTF.

This sequence joins TRBV6-5 and TRBJ1-1, with D possibly being TRBD1 (5 bases). Germline V gives CDR1 MNHEY, CDR2 SVGAGI. The CDR3 contains 13 residues. Trimming shortened V by 8 bases and J by 9 bases, and 19 bases separated the two germline ends. In DNA form, the CDR3 reads TGTGCCAGCCCTATATCCAGGGATTCACAAGCTTTCTTT. It yields the protein CASPISRDSQAFF.

A single count supports this clone. The chain is built from TRBV7-3 and TRBJ2-2, with 7 bases fitting TRBD2. This CDR3 is built from 16 residues. V gave up 1 base and J gave up 0 bases; unmatched junction bases: 2. CDR1 is SGHTA and CDR2 is FQGTGA in the germline V gene. CDR3 DNA sequence: TGTGCCAGCAGCTTAAATGCGGGGGCGAACACCGGGGAGCTGTTTTTT. This encodes CASSLNAGANTGELFF.

The rearrangement links TRBV11-2 to TRBJ1-5, with D perhaps matching TRBD1 (5 bases). The CDR3 contains 15 residues. The V and J ends lost 5 bases and 4 bases respectively, with 15 bases between them. From germline, CDR1 is SGHAT and CDR2 FQNNGV. The CDR3, as DNA: TGTGCCAGCAGCACCCAGGGAAGGATGAATCAGCCCCAGCATTTT. Amino acids: CASSTQGRMNQPQHF. Full variable domain (remainder filled in from reference TRBV11-2 and TRBJ1-5): EAGVAQSPRYKIIEKRQSVAFWCNPISGHATLYWYQQILGQGPKLLIQFQNNGVVDDSQLPKDRFSAERLKGVDSTLKIQPAKLEDSAVYLCASSTQGRMNQPQHFGDGTRLSIL.

This chain links TRBV7-9 with TRBJ1-4, with 12 bases identical to TRBD1. Germline trimming cut 5 bases from V and 5 bases from J; bases unmatched to any gene: 6. The CDR3 length is 16 residues. Germline CDR1 and CDR2: SEHNR and FQNEAQ (reference sequence). The CDR3 nucleotides read TGTGCCAGCAGCCGAGAGGGACAGGGGGCGAATGAAAAACTGTTTTTT. It specifies CASSREGQGANEKLFF.

The sample holds a few counts of this clone. V is TRBV10-3 and J is TRBJ1-6; D gene uncertain. The V end was cut by 5 bases, the J end by 3 bases, with 8 bases between. This CDR3 spans 14 amino acids. Germline V lookup: CDR1 ENHRY, CDR2 SYGVKD. CDR3 sequence (DNA): TGTGCCATCAGTTTTTCAGACTATAATTCACCCCTCCACTTT. Protein sequence: CAISFSDYNSPLHF.

The CDR3 here is CASSGPSGGPGETQYF. DNA for the CDR3: TGTGCCAGCAGTGGACCTAGCGGGGGGCCGGGAGAGACCCAGTACTTC. The chain combines TRBV6-1 with TRBJ2-5; TRBD2 matches 11 bases. Per germline, CDR1 MNHNS and CDR2 SASEGT. Germline trimming cut 4 bases from V and 4 bases from J; bases unmatched to any gene: 8. The CDR3 runs to 16 residues.

V usage is TRBV19 and J usage is TRBJ2-7, with 7 bases lining up with TRBD1. CDR3 length: 14 residues. J gave up 3 bases and V 3 bases, and 5 bases lay outside the gene matches. The germline CDR1 and CDR2 sequences are LNHDA and SQIVND (reference sequence). CDR3 DNA sequence: TGTGCCAGTAGTATCTCGGCAGGGGGCTACGAGCAGTACTTC. This gives the protein CASSISAGGYEQYF.

The chain employs TRBV28 and TRBJ2-2; possibly TRBD1 for D (6 bases). V lost 7 bases, J lost 1 base, and 13 bases lay in between. CDR3 length: 15 amino acids. CDR1 MDHEN and CDR2 SYDVKM come from the germline V gene. DNA for the CDR3: TGTGCCAGCAAGGATCTGGGACAGAACACCGGGGAGCTGTTTTTT. Amino acids: CASKDLGQNTGELFF. Drawing the rest from reference TRBV28 and TRBJ2-2, the complete variable domain is DVKVTQSSRYLVKRTGEKVFLECVQDMDHENMFWYRQDPGLGLRLIYFSYDVKMKEKGDIPEGYSVSREKKERFSLILESASTNQTSMYLCASKDLGQNTGELFFGEGSRLTVL.

The chain's CDR3 is CASSSGLFTEAFF. The CDR3 nucleotides are TGTGCCAGCAGTTCGGGACTTTTCACTGAAGCTTTCTTT. The rearrangement links TRBV28 to TRBJ1-1, with a tentative D call TRBD1 (5 bases). The V end was cut by 4 bases, the J end by 4 bases, with 10 bases between. Germline CDR1 reads MDHEN; CDR2 reads SYDVKM. CDR3 length: 13 amino acids.

CDR3 sequence: CASSPLSSSYNEQFF. CDR3 nucleotides: TGTGCCAGCTCACCTCTGAGTAGCTCCTACAATGAGCAGTTCTTC. The chain has TRBV18 and TRBJ2-1, with no clear D. V was trimmed by 3 bases and J by 0 bases, leaving 9 bases between them. The CDR3 extends over 15 amino acids. Germline CDR1 is KGHSH and CDR2 is LQKENI.

The CDR3 loop reads CASSLVLGGARTEAFF. CDR3 coding DNA: TGTGCCAGCAGCTTAGTTTTGGGGGGGGCGCGGACTGAAGCTTTCTTT. This chain connects TRBV7-2 to TRBJ1-1; a weak D match, TRBD1 (6 bases). Germline values: CDR1 SGHTA, CDR2 FQGNSA. Trimming removed 1 base at V and 5 bases at J, with 17 bases between. The CDR3 totals 16 residues.

A few counts support this clone. This rearrangement joins TRBV5-1 to TRBJ1-5, with TRBD1 as a possible D gene (6 bases). The germline CDR1 and CDR2 sequences are SGHRS and YFSETQ. The V gene lost 4 bases and the J gene lost 7 bases, with 12 bases spanning the gap. The CDR3 spans 13 residues. CDR3 protein: CASSAGDNQPQHF. The DNA of the CDR3 is TGCGCCAGCAGCGCAGGGGATAACCAGCCCCAGCATTTT.

In DNA form, the CDR3 reads TGTGCCAGCAGCTTTATTTCAGGGGGCGAGCAGTACTTC. It encodes CASSFISGGEQYF. This chain joins TRBV7-2 and TRBJ2-7; 7 bases match TRBD1. This CDR3 spans 13 amino acids. The germline gives CDR1 SGHTA, CDR2 FQGNSA. The V and J ends lost 3 bases and 6 bases, in that order; junction bases with no gene match: 5.

The chain carries TRBV29-1 and TRBJ2-1; perhaps TRBD1 as D (6 bases). CDR3 length equals 14 residues. Trimming shortened V by 5 bases and J by 0 bases, and 11 bases separated the two germline ends. Germline CDR1 SQVTM, CDR2 ANQGSEA. CDR3: CSVSVTGSYNEQFF. The CDR3 DNA follows: TGCAGCGTTTCTGTGACAGGCTCCTACAATGAGCAGTTCTTC.